This T cell receptor (beta chain) was obtained from a study of blood T cell repertoires in COVID-19. As for the study in general: PBMCs, B-cell-depleted T cells, or T cells were the source of the cDNA or gDNA that made up the material.

This clone was recorded only once. Its ends do not fully match the called genes, so a read error is possible. This sample includes further DNA sequences coding for the same CDR3. The repertoire was sequenced with immunoSEQ multiplex PCR; TCRdb's copy has only in-frame clones and lacks some. The sample has about 250,000 clones, about 90% seen once. CDR1 is SNHLY, CDR2 FYNNEI, per germline. This CDR3 has 14 residues. This clonotype was obtained from a man aged 30-40 years with COVID-19, enrolled during active disease. Sequencing used peripheral blood. The chain employs TRBV2 and TRBJ2-3; 9 nucleotides align to TRBD2. In DNA form, the CDR3 reads TGTGCTAGCAGTATTAGCGGGAGATCAGATACGCAGTATTTT. As protein: CASSISGRSDTQYF. Using reference TRBV2 and TRBJ2-3 for the parts outside the CDR3, the full variable domain is EPEVTQTPSHQVTQMGQEVILRCVPISNHLYFYWYRQILGQKVEFLVSFYNNEISEKSEIFDDQFSVERPDGSNFTLKIRSTKLEDSAMYFCASSISGRSDTQYFGPGTRLTVL.